Below, 8 T cell receptor beta chains from the same sample are listed, as sequenced in a study of blood T cell repertoires in COVID-19. Only in-frame clones appear in the TCRdb table, and some are missing; sequencing was by immunoSEQ multiplex PCR. The sample holds fewer than 700,000 clones, 85% to 90% seen once. The sequenced material came from peripheral blood. Source of these receptors: a woman in her 50s with COVID-19, enrolled during active disease.

A word on this clone: Other DNA sequences from this sample encode an identical CDR3 as well. V and J are TRBV7-2 and TRBJ2-6; D is perhaps TRBD1 (6 bases). Germline loops: CDR1 SGHTA, CDR2 FQGNSA. Trimming took off 7 bases at V and 1 base at J, with 11 bases between the two ends. The CDR3 sequence is 15 residues long. Written as DNA, the CDR3 is TGTGCCAGCACCCTTAGGGGGTCTGGGGCCAACGTCCTGACTTTC. Translating gives CASTLRGSGANVLTF.

The CDR3 loop reads CASSLLQGGAGTQHF. For the CDR3, the DNA is TGTGCCAGCAGTTTATTGCAGGGTGGGGCAGGGACCCAGCATTTT. The chain employs TRBV27 and TRBJ1-5; perhaps TRBD1 as D (5 bases). Germline loops: CDR1 MNHEY, CDR2 SMNVEV (reference sequence). V was pared by 1 base and J by 11 bases, with 18 bases between. The CDR3 has 15 residues.

The chain recombines TRBV29-1 with TRBJ1-1, with 7 bases matching TRBD1. Germline loops: CDR1 SQVTM, CDR2 ANQGSEA. V shed 5 bases and J 7 bases; nucleotides not matched to a gene: 1. The CDR3 spans 10 residues. In DNA, the CDR3 is TGCAGCGTTAGGGACAGTGAAGCTTTCTTT. Translation: CSVRDSEAFF. Complete variable domain (other parts from reference TRBV29-1 and TRBJ1-1): SAVISQKPSRDICQRGTSLTIQCQVDSQVTMMFWYRQQPGQSLTLIATANQGSEATYESGFVIDKFPISRPNLTFSTLTVSNMSPEDSSIYLCSVRDSEAFFGQGTRLTVV.

The rearrangement uses TRBV5-4 and TRBJ1-3, with D possibly TRBD1 on 6 matching bases. The CDR3 covers 16 residues. Germline-derived CDR1 and CDR2 are SGHNT and YYREEE (reference sequence). V dropped 2 bases and J dropped 4 bases, with 16 bases sitting between them. In DNA form, the CDR3 reads TGTGCCAGCAGCTTAGGTAGTTCGGGACAAGGAAACACCATATATTTT. The encoded protein is CASSLGSSGQGNTIYF.

The chain has TRBV30 and TRBJ1-6; D call uncertain. CDR3 length equals 12 residues. Per germline, CDR1 GTSNPN and CDR2 SVGIG (reference sequence). Trimming shortened V by 5 bases and J by 5 bases, and 7 bases separated the two germline ends. The CDR3 DNA reads TGTGCCTGGGACCGAGATAATTCACCCCTCCACTTT. Translating gives CAWDRDNSPLHF.

The chain recombines TRBV30 with TRBJ1-1, with D possibly being TRBD1 (6 bases). From germline, CDR1 is GTSNPN and CDR2 SVGIG (reference sequence). The CDR3 covers 14 residues. Deletions cut 0 bases from V and 8 bases from J, with 16 bases between. For the CDR3, the DNA is TGTGCCTGGAGTGTAAAGCAGGGGATTCGGGAAGCTTTCTTT. Amino acid sequence: CAWSVKQGIREAFF.

This clone was picked up a small number of times. The CDR3 DNA follows: TGTGCCAGTGCATCCCGCGGACAGGGGATGAATTCACCCCTCCACTTT. This translates into CASASRGQGMNSPLHF. The chain couples TRBV19 to TRBJ1-6, with 9 positions matching TRBD1. V lost 8 bases, J lost 7 bases, and 12 bases stayed unmatched. The CDR3 is made up of 16 amino acids. Germline CDR1 and CDR2: LNHDA and SQIVND (reference sequence).

This chain joins TRBV3-1 (or the pseudogene TRBV3-2) and TRBJ2-2, with 7 bases matching TRBD1. CDR1 and CDR2 (germline): LGHDT, YNNKEL (reference sequence). The CDR3 has 18 amino acids. V shed 0 bases and J 4 bases; nucleotides not matched to a gene: 11. In DNA, the CDR3 is TGTGCCAGCAGCCAAGAAGGGGTGACAGGGATAGGCACCGGGGAGCTGTTTTTT. Amino acid sequence: CASSQEGVTGIGTGELFF.